The T cell receptor beta chain under discussion was sequenced for a study of cytomegalovirus exposure and HLA in healthy donors. At the level of the study: A data release that came early held some 84 million unique TCRs from HLA-typed donors.

Study-wide findings and caveats: Later work found most CMV-associated TCR beta chains apparently HLA-restricted. Immune exposure was documented only through CMV serostatus. A prior analysis recorded that most TCR beta V segments were productive about 87% or about 30% of the time.

Trimming stripped 3 bases from V and 2 bases from J, with 11 bases between. The germline V gene has CDR1 SGHTA and CDR2 FQGNSA. This CDR3 spans 14 amino acids. Turning to this clone: Its antigen is not identified.

PCR primers comprised 60 Vbeta and 13 Jbeta primers. The table came from immunoSEQ multiplex PCR; TCRdb's copy has only in-frame clones and leaves some out. The sample includes about 120,000 clones, over 70% of them seen just once. The clonotype was recovered from a middle-aged woman in good health and CMV-seropositive. The chain has TRBV7-2 and TRBJ2-7; D is possibly TRBD2 (5 bases). Input material: PBMCs. CDR3 sequence: CASSFEGNAYEQYF. The CDR3 DNA sequence: TGTGCCAGCAGCTTCGAGGGAAACGCCTACGAGCAGTACTTC.